Each of the 23 T cell receptor beta chains below was sequenced from the same sample in a study of blood T cell repertoires in COVID-19 (TCRdb year 2020). The library was built by means of the immunoSEQ multiplex PCR assay. The immuneACCESS repertoire file appears here via TCRdb, limited to in-frame rearrangements. These files lack a portion of the clones; in checked studies, under half of the deficit traces to unresolved V genes, and the cause of the others is not known. This sample holds over 200,000 clones; about nine tenths were observed only once. Approximately 2.6% of the sample goes to the ten largest clones. The sequencing sample was made of peripheral blood. The receptors shown here come from a woman aged 60-70 years with acute or convalescent COVID-19.

Here the CDR3 DNA reads TGTGCCAGCAGCTTAATTCAACGGGGTAGTTACTCCTACGAGCAGTACTTC. Its translation: CASSLIQRGSYSYEQYF. The rearrangement links TRBV7-2 to TRBJ2-7; tentatively, D is TRBD2 (5 bases). CDR3 length equals 17 residues. V was cut by 2 bases and J by 0 bases, with 17 bases left in between. Germline assignment: CDR1 SGHTA and CDR2 FQGNSA.

The chain combines TRBV7-2 with TRBJ2-7; TRBD1 matches at 7 bases. J was trimmed by 3 bases and V by 2 bases; bases with no gene match: 4. The CDR3 covers 14 residues. Germline loops: CDR1 SGHTA, CDR2 FQGNSA. The CDR3 reads CASSLQGQNYEQYF. For the CDR3, the DNA is TGTGCCAGCAGCTTACAGGGACAGAACTACGAGCAGTACTTC.

The chain employs TRBV3-1 (or the pseudogene TRBV3-2) and TRBJ2-3; D unclear. The CDR3 is 14 amino acids. Germline CDR1 is LGHDT and CDR2 is YNNKEL (reference sequence). The V end was cut by 0 bases, the J end by 8 bases, with 12 bases between. CDR3 nucleotides: TGTGCCAGCAGCCAAGATAGGAGTACGGGTACGCAGTATTTT. Translated: CASSQDRSTGTQYF.

This clone was detected many times. The chain carries TRBV5-1 and TRBJ2-2; TRBD1 aligns across 8 bases. Germline V CDR1 and CDR2: SGHRS, YFSETQ. V gave up 1 base and J gave up 1 base; unmatched junction bases: 3. The CDR3 is 16 residues long. CDR3 coding DNA: TGCGCCAGCAGCTTGTTGGACAGGGTGAACACCGGGGAGCTGTTTTTT. The encoded protein is CASSLLDRVNTGELFF.

This clone showed up just once. This chain joins TRBV3-1 (or the pseudogene TRBV3-2) and TRBJ2-1, with D perhaps TRBD2 (5 bases). CDR1 and CDR2 from the germline V gene are LGHDT and YNNKEL (reference sequence). The V and J ends lost 1 base and 11 bases respectively, with 6 bases between them. The CDR3 spans 11 residues. The CDR3 nucleotides are TGTGCCAGCAGCCAAGGGACTCAGCAGTTCTTC. Protein product: CASSQGTQQFF.

The chain links TRBV10-2 to TRBJ2-4, with 10 bases lining up with TRBD2. CDR1 is WSHSY, CDR2 SAAADI, per germline. The CDR3 has 18 residues. The trim removed 3 bases at V and 1 base at J, leaving 9 bases unmatched. In DNA form, the CDR3 reads TGCGCCAGCAGTGACGAAGCGGGGGGGCTTGGGGCCAAAAACATTCAGTACTTC. This codes for CASSDEAGGLGAKNIQYF.

The gene calls are TRBV7-3 and TRBJ1-3; weak D call: TRBD1 (6 bases). This CDR3 comprises 14 residues. V lost 7 bases and J lost 0, with 10 bases in between. Germline V gene lookup returns CDR1 SGHTA and CDR2 FQGTGA. The CDR3 is CASKPDSSGNTIYF. CDR3 sequence (DNA): TGTGCCAGCAAACCGGACAGCTCTGGAAACACCATATATTTT.

CDR3 loop: CASSTDRVGYGYTF. CDR3 in DNA: TGTGCCAGCAGTACGGACAGGGTGGGCTATGGCTACACCTTC. This rearrangement joins TRBV6-5 to TRBJ1-2, with TRBD1 matching 8 bases. This CDR3 spans 14 amino acids. J was trimmed by 4 bases and V by 5 bases; bases with no gene match: 6. Per the germline V gene, CDR1 is MNHEY and CDR2 is SVGAGI.

The CDR3 here is CASSLQYNQPQHF. The CDR3 region has the DNA TGTGCCAGCAGTTTGCAGTACAATCAGCCCCAGCATTTT. The chain uses TRBV28 and TRBJ1-5, with D hard to call. Trimming shortened V by 3 bases and J by 3 bases, and 6 bases separated the two germline ends. The CDR3 extends over 13 amino acids. The germline V gene has CDR1 MDHEN and CDR2 SYDVKM.

The chain carries TRBV28 and TRBJ1-2; D not resolved. The germline CDR1 and CDR2 sequences are MDHEN and SYDVKM. The CDR3 has 15 amino acids. The V end lost 5 bases, the J end lost 4 bases, and 17 bases lay between the germline ends. CDR3 nucleotide sequence: TGTGCCAGCAGTCCGCCTAAGGCGGAGGGCTATGGCTACACCTTC. As protein: CASSPPKAEGYGYTF.

The rearrangement uses TRBV3-1 (or the pseudogene TRBV3-2) and TRBJ2-2, with 11 nucleotides matching TRBD2. V shed 4 bases, J shed 2 bases, and the junction held 3 bases outside the gene matches. The germline V gene encodes CDR1 LGHDT and CDR2 YNNKEL (reference sequence). The CDR3 contains 16 residues. DNA for the CDR3: TGTGCCAGCAGCCTCGGGACTAGCGGCAACACCGGGGAGCTGTTTTTT. It yields the protein CASSLGTSGNTGELFF.

This clone was observed a handful of times. This chain connects TRBV3-1 (or the pseudogene TRBV3-2) to TRBJ2-2; D is ambiguous. The CDR3 covers 15 residues. Trimming removed 0 bases from V and 4 bases from J, with 9 bases in between. Germline V gives CDR1 LGHDT, CDR2 YNNKEL (reference sequence). The CDR3 sequence is CASSQDRTSTGELFF. For the CDR3, the DNA is TGTGCCAGCAGCCAAGATCGAACGAGCACCGGGGAGCTGTTTTTT.

This chain uses TRBV6-5 with TRBJ1-2; 9 bases fit TRBD1. V shed 5 bases and J 4 bases; nucleotides not matched to a gene: 8. Germline V CDR1 and CDR2: MNHEY, SVGAGI. CDR3 length equals 15 residues. CDR3 in DNA: TGTGCCAGCAGTAGTACGGGACAGGGTGCCTATGGCTACACCTTC. It translates to CASSSTGQGAYGYTF.

V and J are TRBV9 and TRBJ1-1; no definite D call. CDR1 SGDLS and CDR2 YYNGEE come from the germline V gene. V lost 0 bases and J 2 bases, leaving 11 bases between the germline ends. The CDR3 length is 15 residues. DNA of the CDR3: TGTGCCAGCAGCGTAGTCTCCAGTTTTAACACTGAAGCTTTCTTT. This sequence encodes CASSVVSSFNTEAFF.

The gene calls are TRBV6-5 and TRBJ2-7; a possible D gene is TRBD1 (5 bases). The V end was cut by 7 bases, the J end by 5 bases, with 15 bases between. The CDR3 sequence is 13 residues long. Looked up from germline, CDR1 is MNHEY and CDR2 is SVGAGI. CDR3 in DNA: TGTGCCAGCACCGTGGGGCGTCGGGACGAGCAGTACTTC. This codes for CASTVGRRDEQYF.

The chain combines TRBV6-5 with TRBJ2-1, with 9 bases aligning to TRBD1. J gave up 9 bases and V 6 bases, and 9 bases lay outside the gene matches. CDR3 length: 14 amino acids. In germline, CDR1 is MNHEY, CDR2 SVGAGI. The CDR3 DNA follows: TGTGCCAGCAGCCAGGACAGGGGAAGGGGTGAGCAGTTCTTC. It encodes CASSQDRGRGEQFF.

The V call is TRBV25-1, the J call TRBJ2-7; D possibly corresponds to TRBD1 (6 bases). Looked up from germline, CDR1 is MGHDK and CDR2 is SYGVNS. The CDR3 runs 15 residues. V lost 4 bases, J lost 1 base, and 14 bases lay in between. The chain's CDR3 is CASSAAGTRSYEQYF. The CDR3 DNA reads TGTGCCAGCAGTGCCGCCGGGACACGATCCTACGAGCAGTACTTC.

The rearrangement uses TRBV4-1 and TRBJ1-1, with TRBD1 matching 8 bases. Germline trimming cut 3 bases from V and 4 bases from J; bases unmatched to any gene: 7. The length of the CDR3 is 15 residues. Looked up from germline, CDR1 is MGHRA and CDR2 is YSYEKL. CDR3 protein: CASSQIGRGRTEAFF. CDR3 in DNA: TGCGCCAGCAGCCAGATCGGCAGGGGGCGCACTGAAGCTTTCTTT.

V is TRBV12-3 or TRBV12-4 and J is TRBJ1-3; 7 bases are a match to TRBD1. The CDR3 length is 13 residues. Trimming at V came to 6 bases and at J to 4 bases, leaving 3 bases not matched to a gene. The chain's CDR3 is CASRTGKGNTIYF. CDR3 DNA sequence: TGTGCCAGCAGGACAGGGAAAGGAAACACCATATATTTT.

The chain is built from TRBV27 and TRBJ2-7; possible D gene TRBD1, 6 bases. This CDR3 comprises 13 residues. Germline CDR1 MNHEY, CDR2 SMNVEV (reference sequence). Between the trimmed V and J ends, which lost 4 bases and 4 bases, there was a span of 11 bases. CDR3 loop: CASSSQQGYEQYF. For the CDR3, the DNA is TGTGCCAGCAGTTCCCAGCAGGGGTACGAGCAGTACTTC.

The chain links TRBV5-1 to TRBJ2-5; D not certain. With 2 bases removed from V and 5 bases from J, the gap between germline ends came to 10 bases. This CDR3 is 13 amino acids long. Looked up from germline, CDR1 is SGHRS and CDR2 is YFSETQ. The DNA for the CDR3 is TGCGCCAGCAGCTTCGGTAGCTATGAGACCCAGTACTTC. Translated: CASSFGSYETQYF.

V is TRBV9 and J is TRBJ2-7; 10 positions match TRBD1. The CDR3 is made up of 14 amino acids. The V gene's germline CDR1 is SGDLS and CDR2 YYNGEE. Trimming removed 4 bases from V and 6 bases from J; junction bases left unmatched: 7. CDR3: CASSHSGQGTEQYF. As DNA, the CDR3 is TGTGCCAGCAGCCACTCGGGACAGGGGACCGAGCAGTACTTC.

The chain combines TRBV10-2 with TRBJ1-1; 10 bases are shared with TRBD1. This CDR3 has 13 amino acids. V gave up 6 bases and J gave up 3 bases; unmatched junction bases: 1. In germline, CDR1 is WSHSY, CDR2 SAAADI. Written as DNA, the CDR3 is TGCGCCAGCAGGGGGACAGGGGACACTGAAGCTTTCTTT. Protein sequence: CASRGTGDTEAFF.